The table lists the clone carrying this T cell receptor beta chain with many counts. What it binds is not known. Trimming shortened V by 2 bases and J by 4 bases, and 14 bases separated the two germline ends. Germline V gives CDR1 SGHTA, CDR2 FQGNSA. This CDR3 comprises 15 residues. This sample is drawn from a study of T-cell reconstitution after alpha-beta-depleted transplantation in children. A library of TCRbeta sequences, prepared with unique molecular identifiers, was generated. MiXCR, applied by TCRdb to the PCR reads, yields one record per CDR3 protein. The top ten clones hold 5.5% to 6.5% of a sample with roughly 100,000 distinct CDR3 sequences, 4.5% to 7.5% of them seen once. General study findings and limits: Reportedly, roughly two months post-transplant, alpha-beta T cells arose from several hundred expanded graft clones. Diversity and T-cell counts at one year after transplant derived mostly from new T cells.

The specimen comprised PBMCs, mostly from graft donor cells, sampled 60 days after TCRalphabeta/CD19-depleted stem cell transplant. The rearrangement uses TRBV7-2 and TRBJ2-5; D tentatively reads TRBD1 or TRBD2 (6 bases each). The source is a female patient aged 2-10 years who had a stem cell transplant for Fanconi anemia, so the T cells may come from the graft donor. The CDR3 DNA sequence: TGTGCCAGCAGCTTATGGGGGGCGCTCACAGAGACCCAGTACTTC. It yields the protein CASSLWGALTETQYF.